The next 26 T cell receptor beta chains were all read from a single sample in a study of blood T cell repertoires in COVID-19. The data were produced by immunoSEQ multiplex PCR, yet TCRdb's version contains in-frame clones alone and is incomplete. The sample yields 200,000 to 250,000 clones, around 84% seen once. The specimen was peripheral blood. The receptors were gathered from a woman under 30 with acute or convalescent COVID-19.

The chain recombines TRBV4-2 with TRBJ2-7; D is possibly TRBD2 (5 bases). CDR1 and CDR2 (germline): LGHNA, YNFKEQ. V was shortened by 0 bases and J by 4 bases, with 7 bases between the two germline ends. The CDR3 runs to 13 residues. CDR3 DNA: TGTGCCAGCAGCCAAGATCTAGCATACGAGCAGTACTTC. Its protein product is CASSQDLAYEQYF.

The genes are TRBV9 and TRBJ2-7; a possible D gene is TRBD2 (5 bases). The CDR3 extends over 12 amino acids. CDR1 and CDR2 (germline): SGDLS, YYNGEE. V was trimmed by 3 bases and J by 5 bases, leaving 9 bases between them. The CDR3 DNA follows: TGTGCCAGCAGCGGGCAGCGGCACGAGCAGTACTTC. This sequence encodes CASSGQRHEQYF.

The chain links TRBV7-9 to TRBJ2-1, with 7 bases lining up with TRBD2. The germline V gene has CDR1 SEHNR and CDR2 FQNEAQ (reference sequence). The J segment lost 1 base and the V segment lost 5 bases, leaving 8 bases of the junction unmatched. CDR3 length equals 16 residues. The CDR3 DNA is TGTGCCAGCAGCCCCGGGGAGGGCGGTTCCTACAATGAGCAGTTCTTC. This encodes CASSPGEGGSYNEQFF.

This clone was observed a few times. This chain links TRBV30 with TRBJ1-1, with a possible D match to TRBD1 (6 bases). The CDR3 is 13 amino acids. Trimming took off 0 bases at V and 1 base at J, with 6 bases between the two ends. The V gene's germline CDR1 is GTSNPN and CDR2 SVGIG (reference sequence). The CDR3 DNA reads TGTGCCTGGAGTGTACAGGGGAACACTGAAGCTTTCTTT. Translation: CAWSVQGNTEAFF.

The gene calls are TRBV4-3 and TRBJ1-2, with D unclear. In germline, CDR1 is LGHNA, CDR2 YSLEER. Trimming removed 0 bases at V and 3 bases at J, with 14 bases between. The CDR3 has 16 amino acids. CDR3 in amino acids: CASSQDLPGGHYGYTF. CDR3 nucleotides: TGCGCCAGCAGCCAAGACCTACCGGGAGGCCACTATGGCTACACCTTC.

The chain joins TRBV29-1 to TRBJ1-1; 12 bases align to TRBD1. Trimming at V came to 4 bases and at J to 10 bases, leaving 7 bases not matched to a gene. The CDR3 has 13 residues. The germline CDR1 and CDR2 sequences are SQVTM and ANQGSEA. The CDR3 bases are TGCAGCGTTGGTTGGGACAGGGGGCTAGGAGCTTTCTTT. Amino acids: CSVGWDRGLGAFF.

This CDR3 is CASSFPDRYYGYTF. The CDR3 DNA sequence: TGTGCCAGCAGTTTCCCGGACAGGTATTATGGCTACACCTTC. The rearrangement joins TRBV28 to TRBJ1-2; 7 nucleotides line up with TRBD1. Germline values: CDR1 MDHEN, CDR2 SYDVKM. V was clipped by 3 bases and J by 5 bases; unmatched bases: 6. CDR3 size: 14 residues.

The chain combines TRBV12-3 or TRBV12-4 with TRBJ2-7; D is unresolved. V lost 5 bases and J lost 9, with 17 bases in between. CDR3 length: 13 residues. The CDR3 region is CASSAPSRFGQYF. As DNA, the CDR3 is TGTGCCAGCAGTGCCCCTTCCCGGTTTGGGCAGTACTTC.

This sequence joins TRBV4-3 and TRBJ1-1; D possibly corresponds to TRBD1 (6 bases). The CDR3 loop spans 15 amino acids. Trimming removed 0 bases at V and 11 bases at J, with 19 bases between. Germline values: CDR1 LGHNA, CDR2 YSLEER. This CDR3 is CASSQDRGGLKSAFF. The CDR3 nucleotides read TGCGCCAGCAGCCAAGATCGGGGGGGCCTTAAGTCCGCTTTCTTT.

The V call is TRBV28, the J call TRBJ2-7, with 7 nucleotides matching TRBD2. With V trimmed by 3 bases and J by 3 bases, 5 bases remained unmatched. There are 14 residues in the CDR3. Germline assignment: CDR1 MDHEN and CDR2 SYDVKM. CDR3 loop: CASSLGGGIYEQYF. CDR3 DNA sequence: TGTGCCAGCAGTTTGGGGGGGGGTATCTACGAGCAGTACTTC.

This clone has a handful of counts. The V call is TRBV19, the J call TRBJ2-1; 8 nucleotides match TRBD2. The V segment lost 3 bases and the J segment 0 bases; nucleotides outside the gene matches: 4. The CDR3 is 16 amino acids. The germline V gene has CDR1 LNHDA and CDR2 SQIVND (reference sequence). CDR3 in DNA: TGTGCCAGTAGTATTTATGCGGGAGGCTCCTACAATGAGCAGTTCTTC. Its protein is CASSIYAGGSYNEQFF.

The CDR3 sequence: CATSLGTSGQETQYF. The CDR3 region has the DNA TGTGCCACAAGCCTCGGGACTAGCGGCCAAGAGACCCAGTACTTC. The J gene is TRBJ2-5, the V gene TRBV15, with 11 bases aligning to TRBD2. J was trimmed by 1 base and V by 9 bases; bases with no gene match: 7. Germline CDR1 is LNHNV and CDR2 is YYDKDF (reference sequence). The CDR3 is 15 residues long.

The CDR3: CASSVDRSAGEQYF. CDR3 bases: TGTGCCAGCAGCGTAGATAGGAGCGCGGGGGAGCAGTACTTC. The chain recombines TRBV9 with TRBJ2-7; maybe TRBD2 (6 bases). V gave up 0 bases and J gave up 7 bases, with 14 bases separating them. This CDR3 has 14 amino acids. CDR1 is SGDLS and CDR2 is YYNGEE in the germline V gene.

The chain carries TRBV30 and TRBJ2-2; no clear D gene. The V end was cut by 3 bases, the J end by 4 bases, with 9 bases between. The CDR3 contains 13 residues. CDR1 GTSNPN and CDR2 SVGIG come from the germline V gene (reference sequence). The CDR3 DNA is TGTGCCTGGAGCGCGACATTCACCGGGGAGCTGTTTTTT. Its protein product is CAWSATFTGELFF.

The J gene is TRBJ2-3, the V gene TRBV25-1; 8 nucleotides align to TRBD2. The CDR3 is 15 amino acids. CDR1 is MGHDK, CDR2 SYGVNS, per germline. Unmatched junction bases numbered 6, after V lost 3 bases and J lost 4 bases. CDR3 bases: TGTGCCAGCAGTGAGCCAGCGGGAGTGTCAGATACGCAGTATTTT. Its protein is CASSEPAGVSDTQYF.

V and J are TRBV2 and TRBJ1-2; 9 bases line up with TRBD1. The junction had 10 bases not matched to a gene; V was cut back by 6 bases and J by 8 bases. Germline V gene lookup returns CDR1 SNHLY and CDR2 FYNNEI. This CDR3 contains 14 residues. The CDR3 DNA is TGTGCCAGCAGGGGGGACAGGGTAGGGCCAGGCTACACCTTC. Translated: CASRGDRVGPGYTF.

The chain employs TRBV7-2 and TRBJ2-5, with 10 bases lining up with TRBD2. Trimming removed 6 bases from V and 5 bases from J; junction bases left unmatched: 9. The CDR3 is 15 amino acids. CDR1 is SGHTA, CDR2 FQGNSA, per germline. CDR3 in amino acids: CASRGASGSGETQYF. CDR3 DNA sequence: TGTGCCAGCAGGGGGGCTAGCGGGAGTGGGGAGACCCAGTACTTC.

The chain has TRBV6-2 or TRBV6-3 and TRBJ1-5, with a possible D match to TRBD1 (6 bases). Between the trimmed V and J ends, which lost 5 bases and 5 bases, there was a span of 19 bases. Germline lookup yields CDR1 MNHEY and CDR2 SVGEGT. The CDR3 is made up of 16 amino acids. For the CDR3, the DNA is TGTGCCAGCAGTCCACCACAGGGCCCAGTCTATCAGCCCCAGCATTTT. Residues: CASSPPQGPVYQPQHF.

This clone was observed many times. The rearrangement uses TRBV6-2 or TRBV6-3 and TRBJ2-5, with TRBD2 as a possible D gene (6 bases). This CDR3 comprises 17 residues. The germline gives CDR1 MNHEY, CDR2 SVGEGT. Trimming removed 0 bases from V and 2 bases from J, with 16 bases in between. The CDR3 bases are TGTGCCAGCAGTTACTCCCCCTGGGAAGGACTACAAGAGACCCAGTACTTC. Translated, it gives CASSYSPWEGLQETQYF.

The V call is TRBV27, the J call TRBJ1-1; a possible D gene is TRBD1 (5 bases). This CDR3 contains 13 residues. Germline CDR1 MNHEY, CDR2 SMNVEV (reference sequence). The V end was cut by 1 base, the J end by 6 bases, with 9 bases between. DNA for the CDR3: TGTGCCAGCAGTTTATGGGGCAGATCTGAAGCTTTCTTT. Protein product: CASSLWGRSEAFF.

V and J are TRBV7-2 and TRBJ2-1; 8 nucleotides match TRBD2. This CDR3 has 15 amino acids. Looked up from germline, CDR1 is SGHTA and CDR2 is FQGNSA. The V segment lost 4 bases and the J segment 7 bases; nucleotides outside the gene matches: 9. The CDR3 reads CASSSRGGRQNEQFF. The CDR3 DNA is TGTGCCAGCAGCTCCCGGGGGGGGCGTCAGAATGAGCAGTTCTTC.

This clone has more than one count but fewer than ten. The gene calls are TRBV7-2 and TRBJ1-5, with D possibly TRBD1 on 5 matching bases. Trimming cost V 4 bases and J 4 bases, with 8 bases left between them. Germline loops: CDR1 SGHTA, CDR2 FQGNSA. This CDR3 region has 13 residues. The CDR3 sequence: CASSSGMNQPQHF. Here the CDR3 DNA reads TGTGCCAGCAGCTCAGGGATGAATCAGCCCCAGCATTTT.

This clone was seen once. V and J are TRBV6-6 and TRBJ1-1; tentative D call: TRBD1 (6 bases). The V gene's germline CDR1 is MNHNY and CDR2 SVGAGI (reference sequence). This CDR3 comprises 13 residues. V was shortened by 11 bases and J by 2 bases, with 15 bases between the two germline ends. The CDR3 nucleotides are TGTGCCGTACAGGGAAACCCAAACACTGAAGCTTTCTTT. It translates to CAVQGNPNTEAFF.

This chain's CDR3 is CASGGPIGGRNTGELFF. DNA of the CDR3: TGTGCCAGCGGAGGACCCATCGGCGGGAGGAACACCGGGGAGCTGTTTTTT. The chain has TRBV9 and TRBJ2-2, with TRBD2 matching over 7 bases. Germline V lookup: CDR1 SGDLS, CDR2 YYNGEE. The CDR3 is 17 amino acids. V lost 7 bases to trimming and J lost 1 base; unmatched junction nucleotides: 13.

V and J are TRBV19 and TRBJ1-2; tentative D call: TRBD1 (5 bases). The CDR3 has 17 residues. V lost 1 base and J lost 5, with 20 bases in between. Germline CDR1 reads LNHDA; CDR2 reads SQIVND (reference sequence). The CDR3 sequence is CASSIAYRRLPIYGYTF. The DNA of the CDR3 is TGTGCCAGTAGTATAGCTTACAGGCGACTGCCTATTTATGGCTACACCTTC.

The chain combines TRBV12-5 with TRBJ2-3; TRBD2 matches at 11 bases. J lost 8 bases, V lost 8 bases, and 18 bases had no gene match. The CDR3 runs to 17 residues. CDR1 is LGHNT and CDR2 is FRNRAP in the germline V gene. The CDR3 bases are TGTGCTAGTCGCCCCCGGGGGGGACTAGCGGTAGTGGGTACGCAGTATTTT. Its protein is CASRPRGGLAVVGTQYF.